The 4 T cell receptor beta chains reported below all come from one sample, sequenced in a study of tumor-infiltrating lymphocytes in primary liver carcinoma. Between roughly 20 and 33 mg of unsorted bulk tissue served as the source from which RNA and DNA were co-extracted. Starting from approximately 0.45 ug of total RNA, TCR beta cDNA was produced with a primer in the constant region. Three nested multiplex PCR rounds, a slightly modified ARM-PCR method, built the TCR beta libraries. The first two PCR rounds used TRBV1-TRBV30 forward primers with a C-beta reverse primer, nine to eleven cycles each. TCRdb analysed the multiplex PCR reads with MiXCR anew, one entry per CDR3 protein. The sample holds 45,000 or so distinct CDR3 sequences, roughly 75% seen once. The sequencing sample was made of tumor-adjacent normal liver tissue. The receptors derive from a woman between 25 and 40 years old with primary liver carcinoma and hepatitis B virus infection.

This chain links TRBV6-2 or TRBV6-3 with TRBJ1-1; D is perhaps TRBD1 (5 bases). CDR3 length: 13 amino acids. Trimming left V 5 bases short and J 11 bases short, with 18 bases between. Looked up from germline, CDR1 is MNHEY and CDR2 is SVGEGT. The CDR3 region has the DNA TGTGCCAGCAGTCGGACACCGGCCCTAACGGCTTTCTTT. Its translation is CASSRTPALTAFF.

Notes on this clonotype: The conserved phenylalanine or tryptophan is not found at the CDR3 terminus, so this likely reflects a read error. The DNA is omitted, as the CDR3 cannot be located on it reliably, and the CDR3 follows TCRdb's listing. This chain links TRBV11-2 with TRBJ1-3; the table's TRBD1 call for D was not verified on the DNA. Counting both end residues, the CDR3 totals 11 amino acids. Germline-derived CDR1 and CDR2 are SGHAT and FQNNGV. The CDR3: CASSPGTGPYI.

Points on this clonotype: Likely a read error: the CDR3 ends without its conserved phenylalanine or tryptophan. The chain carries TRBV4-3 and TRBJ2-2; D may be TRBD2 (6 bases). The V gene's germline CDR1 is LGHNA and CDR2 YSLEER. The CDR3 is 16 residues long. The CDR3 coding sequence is TGCGCCGGCAGGCAAGGGGCGGGGACCCTCACCGGGGAGCTGTTTCTT. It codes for CAGRQGAGTLTGELFL.

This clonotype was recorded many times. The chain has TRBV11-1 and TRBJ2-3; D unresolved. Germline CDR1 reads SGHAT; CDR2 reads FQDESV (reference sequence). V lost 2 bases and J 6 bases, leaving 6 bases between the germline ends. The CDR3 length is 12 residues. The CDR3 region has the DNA TGTGCCAGCAGCTTATTAAGGGATACGCAGTATTTT. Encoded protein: CASSLLRDTQYF. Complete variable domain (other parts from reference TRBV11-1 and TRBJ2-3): EAEVAQSPRYKITEKSQAVAFWCDPISGHATLYWYRQILGQGPELLVQFQDESVVDDSQLPKDRFSAERLKGVDSTLKIQPAELGDSAMYLCASSLLRDTQYFGPGTRLTVL.